The clone carrying this T cell receptor beta chain has only a few counts. MiXCR was run by TCRdb on the RACE reads, yielding one entry per CDR3 protein. The repertoire consists of more than 300,000 distinct CDR3 sequences, with approximately 5% occurring once and the leading ten covering about 7.7%. Stated time point: pre-sensitization, week 0. The treatment here: therapeutic diphenylcyclopropenone sensitization with weekly scalp DPC. These data belong to a study of human T cells and chemical hapten exposure. About the research overall: From small differences in pooled library volume came most of the variation in per-sample TCR yields.

This sample comprised whole blood, obtained in connection with sensitization to the hapten diphenylcyclopropenone (DPC). This TCR came from a woman aged 18-29 years with alopecia areata. Some clones in this sample may be carry-over from other donors' samples.

CDR3 DNA: TGTGCCAGCAGTAGGATGGGACAGCAAGAGACCCAGTACTTC. Translation: CASSRMGQQETQYF. The rearrangement links TRBV27 to TRBJ2-5, with 7 nucleotides matching TRBD1. In germline, CDR1 is MNHEY, CDR2 SMNVEV (reference sequence). The CDR3 loop spans 14 amino acids. V was clipped by 5 bases and J by 2 bases; unmatched bases: 5.